These T cell receptor beta chains were read from a single sample in a study of persistence of HIV-infected CD4 T cells. Clones were read by immunoSEQ multiplex PCR, and TCRdb kept only the in-frame ones, dropping some. The sample yields around 32,000 clones, roughly 70% seen once. The antigens these receptors bind are not known. Material: CD4+ T cells sorted from PBMCs after roughly 18-hour stimulation, obtained from a patient who received antiretroviral therapy. Source of these receptors: an adult man with HIV who was CMV-seropositive. CDR3s include the opening cysteine and the closing phenylalanine or tryptophan. Each record gives: J gene, clone size, D gene, V gene, CDR3 DNA, CDR3 protein. A D gene is named only where the DNA matches it firmly. Expanded clones get a size class; other rows say once, few or many, or leave the size out.

J: TRBJ1-5; size: NA; D: NA; V: TRBV7-8; DNA: TGTGCCAGCAGCTTATCCAGATTCAATCAGCCCCAGCATTTT; CDR3: CASSLSRFNQPQHF
J: TRBJ2-6; size: once; D: NA; V: TRBV2; DNA: TGTGCCAGCAGTGAAAAGAGCTCTGGGGCCAACGTCCTGACTTTC; CDR3: CASSEKSSGANVLTF
J: TRBJ2-3; size: NA; D: TRBD2; V: TRBV7-3; DNA: TGTGCCAGCAGCTCTAGCGGGGTCACAGATACGCAGTATTTT; CDR3: CASSSSGVTDTQYF
J: TRBJ1-6; size: NA; D: NA; V: TRBV5-1; DNA: TGCGCCAGCAGCTTGGAGGGCGGAAATTCACCCCTCCACTTT; CDR3: CASSLEGGNSPLHF
J: TRBJ2-7; size: NA; D: NA; V: TRBV28; DNA: TGTGCCAGCAGTACCCGACGTCTCCAACGCTACGAGCAGTACTTC; CDR3: CASSTRRLQRYEQYF
J: TRBJ1-5; size: NA; D: TRBD1; V: TRBV6-6; DNA: TGTGCCAGCAGTTACCGCCTCCAGGGGGCGTATCAGCCCCAGCATTTT; CDR3: CASSYRLQGAYQPQHF
J: TRBJ2-7; size: NA; D: NA; V: TRBV19; DNA: TGTGCCAGTAGCCATGAGGGGTTTTCCTACGAGCAGTACTTC; CDR3: CASSHEGFSYEQYF
J: TRBJ1-5; size: NA; D: NA; V: TRBV20-1; DNA: TGCAGTGCTAGTAGGCGTTCGAGAACATATAGCAATCAGCCCCAGCATTTT; CDR3: CSASRRSRTYSNQPQHF
J: TRBJ2-1; size: medium-sized; D: NA; V: TRBV24-1; DNA: TGTGCCACCAGTGATTCACTAGGACAGGGAGGGTTTCTGTACAATGAGCAGTTCTTC; CDR3: CATSDSLGQGGFLYNEQFF
J: TRBJ1-1; size: NA; D: TRBD1; V: TRBV2; DNA: TGTGCCAGCAGTGCCTGGACAGGCACCATGAACACTGAAGCTTTCTTT; CDR3: CASSAWTGTMNTEAFF
J: TRBJ2-2; size: NA; D: NA; V: TRBV7-3; DNA: TGTGCCAGCAGTCCAGGCCCCTCGAACACCGGGGAGCTGTTTTTT; CDR3: CASSPGPSNTGELFF
J: TRBJ2-1; size: NA; D: NA; V: TRBV3-1/TRBV3-2; DNA: TGTGCCAGCAGCCAAGATAGGGTCAGTGAGCAGTTCTTC; CDR3: CASSQDRVSEQFF
J: TRBJ2-3; size: NA; D: TRBD2; V: TRBV6-5; DNA: TGTGCCAGCAGTTACTCTTCGCAGCGGGGGAAAGATACGCAGTATTTT; CDR3: CASSYSSQRGKDTQYF
J: TRBJ2-3; size: NA; D: TRBD2; V: TRBV19; DNA: TGTGCCAGTAGTCGGGCGCTAGCGGGGGGCACAGATACGCAGTATTTT; CDR3: CASSRALAGGTDTQYF
J: TRBJ1-1; size: NA; D: TRBD1; V: TRBV10-1; DNA: TGCGCCAGCAGTGGAGACAGGGGGGTCACTGAAGCTTTCTTT; CDR3: CASSGDRGVTEAFF
J: TRBJ2-2; size: NA; D: NA; V: TRBV7-9; DNA: TGTGCCAGCAGCCCCGACATCGGGGAGCTGTTTTTT; CDR3: CASSPDIGELFF
J: TRBJ2-1; size: NA; D: NA; V: TRBV3-1/TRBV3-2; DNA: TGTGCCAGCAGCCTCTTTCGGAGCTACAATGAGCAGTTCTTC; CDR3: CASSLFRSYNEQFF
J: TRBJ2-7; size: NA; D: NA; V: TRBV6-6; DNA: TGTGCCAGCAGTTCCACCGTTGAGGGCTACGAGCAGTACTTC; CDR3: CASSSTVEGYEQYF
J: TRBJ1-2; size: once; D: NA; V: TRBV6-5; DNA: TGTGCCAGCAGTTACGACAGGAACTATGGCTACACCTTC; CDR3: CASSYDRNYGYTF
J: TRBJ1-6; size: once; D: TRBD1; V: TRBV18; DNA: TGTGCCAGCTCACCACGGCAGGGGGGAGGTAATTCACCCCTCCACTTT; CDR3: CASSPRQGGGNSPLHF
J: TRBJ2-1; size: NA; D: TRBD2; V: TRBV20-1; DNA: TGCAGTGCTAGTTTGGCGGGGGGGGTTCGGCAGTTCTTC; CDR3: CSASLAGGVRQFF
J: TRBJ1-5; size: NA; D: TRBD1; V: TRBV5-1; DNA: TGCGCCAGCAGCTTGGACGGGACAGGGCAGCCCCAGCATTTT; CDR3: CASSLDGTGQPQHF
J: TRBJ1-5; size: NA; D: NA; V: TRBV24-1; DNA: TGTGCCACCAGTGTAGGCCAGGGCCTAAATCAGCCCCAGCATTTT; CDR3: CATSVGQGLNQPQHF
J: TRBJ2-4; size: NA; D: TRBD2; V: TRBV28; DNA: TGTGCCAGCAGTCCCCCCCTAGCGGGGGGGAAAAACATTCAGTACTTC; CDR3: CASSPPLAGGKNIQYF
J: TRBJ2-7; size: NA; D: NA; V: TRBV7-2; DNA: TGTGCCAGCAGCCAGCCGCAGGGCGGGCAGTACTTC; CDR3: CASSQPQGGQYF
J: TRBJ1-1; size: medium-sized; D: NA; V: TRBV24-1; DNA: TGTGCCACCAGTGATGGAGAAGGGGCCGATGAAGCTTTCTTT; CDR3: CATSDGEGADEAFF
J: TRBJ2-7; size: few; D: NA; V: TRBV5-1; DNA: TGCGCCAGCAGCCCGCGGGTAGACGACGAGCAGTACTTC; CDR3: CASSPRVDDEQYF
J: TRBJ1-1; size: few; D: TRBD1; V: TRBV6-5; DNA: TGTGCCAGCAGGGACAGGGGGCAAGGTCACACTGAAGCTTTCTTT; CDR3: CASRDRGQGHTEAFF
J: TRBJ2-7; size: NA; D: NA; V: TRBV18; DNA: TGTGCCAGCTCACCAGGGTCTCCCTCCTACGAGCAGTACTTC; CDR3: CASSPGSPSYEQYF
J: TRBJ1-4; size: NA; D: NA; V: TRBV3-1/TRBV3-2; DNA: TGTGCCAGCAGCCCCCGGGGGGGACTCGGAACTAATGAAAAACTGTTTTTT; CDR3: CASSPRGGLGTNEKLFF
J: TRBJ1-5; size: NA; D: NA; V: TRBV19; DNA: TGTGCCAGTAGTGTGGACGGATCCATTCCGCCCCAGCATTTT; CDR3: CASSVDGSIPPQHF
J: TRBJ1-1; size: NA; D: NA; V: TRBV6-1; DNA: TGTGCCAGCAGTGAGGTGTGGAACACTGAAGCTTTCTTT; CDR3: CASSEVWNTEAFF
J: TRBJ2-2; size: NA; D: NA; V: TRBV9; DNA: TGTGCCAGCAGCTCGCAGGGTCACACCGGGGAGCTGTTTTTT; CDR3: CASSSQGHTGELFF
J: TRBJ2-1; size: NA; D: NA; V: TRBV3-1/TRBV3-2; DNA: TGTGCCAGCAGCCAAACTCCCAATGAGCAGTTCTTC; CDR3: CASSQTPNEQFF
J: TRBJ2-2; size: once; D: NA; V: TRBV15; DNA: TGTGCCACCAGCAGAAGTAGGGGGAACGGGGAGCTGTTTTTT; CDR3: CATSRSRGNGELFF
J: TRBJ1-5; size: NA; D: NA; V: TRBV6-1; DNA: TGTGCCAGCAGTGAAGCTTCTGCGAGCAATCAGCCCCAGCATTTT; CDR3: CASSEASASNQPQHF
J: TRBJ1-1; size: once; D: NA; V: TRBV9; DNA: TGTGCCAGCAGCGTTACTATAGACACTGAAGCTTTCTTT; CDR3: CASSVTIDTEAFF
J: TRBJ2-2; size: NA; D: NA; V: TRBV6-1; DNA: TGTGCCAGCAGTGAAAGAGGGGGAGGGAACACCGGGGAGCTGTTTTTT; CDR3: CASSERGGGNTGELFF
J: TRBJ1-4; size: NA; D: NA; V: TRBV6-5; DNA: TGTGCCAGCAGGATAGGGGTTGAAAAACTGTTTTTT; CDR3: CASRIGVEKLFF
J: TRBJ2-2; size: NA; D: NA; V: TRBV9; DNA: TGTGCCAGCAGCGTAGGATGGGGATTAAACACCGGGGAGCTGTTTTTT; CDR3: CASSVGWGLNTGELFF
J: TRBJ1-2; size: NA; D: NA; V: TRBV12-3/TRBV12-4; DNA: TGTGCCAGCAGAGGCGGAGCAGGAGGCTACACCTTC; CDR3: CASRGGAGGYTF
J: TRBJ1-4; size: few; D: NA; V: TRBV7-9; DNA: TGTGCCAGCGGTCCGGGACCTCAGGGAAAACTGTTTTTT; CDR3: CASGPGPQGKLFF
J: TRBJ1-1; size: medium-sized; D: NA; V: TRBV7-9; DNA: TGTGCCAGCACCGAGATGAACACTGAAGCTTTCTTT; CDR3: CASTEMNTEAFF
J: TRBJ1-1; size: NA; D: NA; V: TRBV2; DNA: TGTGCCAGCGGGAGTGGGGGTGGAAGCACTGAAGCTTTCTTT; CDR3: CASGSGGGSTEAFF
J: TRBJ1-5; size: NA; D: TRBD1; V: TRBV6-1; DNA: TGTGCCAGCAGTGAACACAGGGGGCAGGGTCAGCCCCAGCATTTT; CDR3: CASSEHRGQGQPQHF
J: TRBJ1-1; size: NA; D: NA; V: TRBV3-1/TRBV3-2; DNA: TGTGCCAGCAGCACGAGACAAGACACTGAAGCTTTCTTT; CDR3: CASSTRQDTEAFF
J: TRBJ2-4; size: NA; D: NA; V: TRBV3-1/TRBV3-2; DNA: TGTGCCAGCAGCCAAGCAAACATTCAGTACTTC; CDR3: CASSQANIQYF
J: TRBJ2-6; size: medium-sized; D: NA; V: TRBV6-1; DNA: TGTGCCAGCAGTGAGTTCGGAACTGGGGCCAACGTCCTGACTTTC; CDR3: CASSEFGTGANVLTF
J: TRBJ2-1; size: NA; D: NA; V: TRBV2; DNA: TGTGCCAGCAGTGAAGCGGGTTACTCCGGTGACAATGAGCAGTTCTTC; CDR3: CASSEAGYSGDNEQFF
J: TRBJ2-7; size: NA; D: TRBD1; V: TRBV7-9; DNA: TGTGCCAGCAGCCCGCTCGACAGGGGGCCGGTTCAAGACTTC; CDR3: CASSPLDRGPVQDF
J: TRBJ1-3; size: few; D: NA; V: TRBV21-1; DNA: TGTGCCAGCAGCAAGACAGAACGGGAATTTATCTCTGGAAACACCATATATTTT; CDR3: CASSKTEREFISGNTIYF
J: TRBJ1-1; size: few; D: NA; V: TRBV19; DNA: TGTGCCAGTGGGACGGTCATGAACACTGAAGCTTTCTTT; CDR3: CASGTVMNTEAFF
J: TRBJ2-2; size: few; D: NA; V: TRBV14; DNA: TGTGCCAGCAGCCCAACTCCAGGGGTGACCGGGGAGCTGTTTTTT; CDR3: CASSPTPGVTGELFF
J: TRBJ2-1; size: NA; D: TRBD2; V: TRBV24-1; DNA: TGTGCCACCAGTGATGGGACTAGCGGGGGTAACTACAATGAGCAGTTCTTC; CDR3: CATSDGTSGGNYNEQFF
J: TRBJ2-3; size: NA; D: TRBD2; V: TRBV7-8; DNA: TGTGCCAGCAGCTTCACTAGCGGGGGGGCCAAATTCACAGATACGCAGTATTTT; CDR3: CASSFTSGGAKFTDTQYF